Here is one T cell receptor beta chain with its context. Antigen: not known. The sample originates from a study of T cell responses to AZD1222 COVID-19 vaccine. Study outcomes and limitations: Of spike-specific TCRs, nearly half reportedly target regions left unmutated in variants.

The CDR3 totals 14 residues. Per germline, CDR1 MNHEY and CDR2 SVGAGI. With 2 bases removed from V and 6 bases from J, the gap between germline ends came to 13 bases. Produced via immunoSEQ multiplex PCR; TCRdb's table is partial and in-frame only. The table shows around 160,000 clones, with about 91% occurring only once. This chain connects TRBV6-5 to TRBJ2-5, with D possibly TRBD1 on 6 matching bases. This clonotype originated in an adult in good health. The source was peripheral blood, collected on day 0 of AZD1222 vaccination. The CDR3 here is CASSYKQGLKTQYF. CDR3 nucleotide sequence: TGTGCCAGCAGTTACAAACAGGGTTTGAAGACCCAGTACTTC.